Included here is one T cell receptor (beta chain) sequence, with context. These data originate in a study of blood T cell repertoires in COVID-19. Across the study: Nucleic acid was either cDNA or gDNA, and it came from T cells, B-cell-depleted T cells, or PBMCs.

Participants spanned ages about 18 to 100 years and resided in 24 US areas. Participants had their cohort set by participant-reported clinical history. The study counted Cohort 3 donors as recovered given two negative PCRs, clearance, or symptom resolution. The repertoire was sequenced with immunoSEQ multiplex PCR; TCRdb's copy has only in-frame clones and lacks some. In the table there are over 200,000 clones, 70% to 90% of which are singletons. The TCR was taken from a young man who had recovered from COVID-19. Specimen: PBMCs or T cells enriched from blood (not recorded which).

CDR3 amino acids: CASSFTGTDLAGVSYNEQFF. CDR3 nucleotide sequence: TGTGCCAGCAGTTTTACAGGGACGGATCTAGCGGGAGTCTCCTACAATGAGCAGTTCTTC. The chain uses TRBV28 and TRBJ2-1, with 10 bases identical to TRBD2. Germline CDR1 is MDHEN and CDR2 is SYDVKM. V lost 3 bases and J lost 0; bases outside the gene matches: 14. The CDR3 contains 20 residues.